The 18 T cell receptor beta chains presented below share a single source sample, sequenced in a study of blood T cell repertoires in COVID-19. Sequencing was performed with immunoSEQ multiplex PCR; in TCRdb, only in-frame clones are kept and a portion is missing. Counted here are 45,000 to 60,000 clones, roughly 84% occurring once; the ten biggest clones make up approximately 10%. Sequencing was done on a sample of peripheral blood. Source of these receptors: a man aged 80 or over with COVID-19, enrolled during active disease.

The chain couples TRBV29-1 to TRBJ1-2, with a tentative D call TRBD1 (5 bases). V was trimmed by 5 bases and J by 2 bases, leaving 9 bases between them. The CDR3 totals 12 residues. Germline V gene lookup returns CDR1 SQVTM and CDR2 ANQGSEA. The CDR3 region has the DNA TGCAGCGTTCTTGACAGAAACTATGGCTACACCTTC. Protein sequence: CSVLDRNYGYTF.

The CDR3 loop reads CASPHRAGGIYNEQFF. CDR3 DNA: TGCGCCAGCCCTCATAGGGCGGGAGGCATATACAATGAGCAGTTCTTC. This sequence joins TRBV23-1 and TRBJ2-1; 8 nucleotides line up with TRBD2. TRBV23-1 is designated an ORF whose function remains uncertain. V lost 8 bases to trimming and J lost 4 bases; unmatched junction nucleotides: 13. The CDR3 runs 16 residues.

This chain uses TRBV24-1 with TRBJ1-1, with a possible D match to TRBD1 (6 bases). Germline V gene lookup returns CDR1 KGHDR and CDR2 SFDVKD. V was trimmed by 4 bases and J by 4 bases, leaving 18 bases between them. This CDR3 is 16 amino acids long. DNA of the CDR3: TGTGCCACCAGTGAAAGTCAGGGGTCGGCCCTCACTGAAGCTTTCTTT. Translating it yields CATSESQGSALTEAFF.

The V and J genes are TRBV28 and TRBJ1-1, with D maybe TRBD1 (5 bases). V dropped 6 bases and J dropped 5 bases, with 7 bases sitting between them. Germline lookup yields CDR1 MDHEN and CDR2 SYDVKM. The CDR3 loop spans 11 amino acids. CDR3 in amino acids: CASRGGTEAFF. The CDR3 DNA reads TGTGCCAGCAGGGGGGGGACTGAAGCTTTCTTT.

V and J are TRBV5-4 and TRBJ1-1; weak D call: TRBD1 (5 bases). Germline-derived CDR1 and CDR2 are SGHNT and YYREEE (reference sequence). The CDR3 is 12 amino acids. Trimming pared 3 bases from V and 7 bases from J, leaving 10 bases between. The CDR3 reads CASSSREGEAFF. In DNA form, the CDR3 reads TGTGCCAGCAGCTCCAGGGAGGGTGAAGCTTTCTTT.

The rearrangement joins TRBV27 to TRBJ1-5; 9 nucleotides agree with TRBD1. Looked up from germline, CDR1 is MNHEY and CDR2 is SMNVEV (reference sequence). V shed 5 bases, J shed 4 bases, and the junction held 6 bases outside the gene matches. The CDR3 is 15 amino acids. The CDR3 nucleotides read TGTGCCAGCAGTGACGTGGACAGGGGTAATCAGCCCCAGCATTTT. This sequence encodes CASSDVDRGNQPQHF.

The chain employs TRBV19 and TRBJ2-7; 10 bases align to TRBD2. Unmatched junction bases numbered 3, after V lost 5 bases and J lost 2 bases. Germline V gene data show CDR1 as LNHDA and CDR2 as SQIVND (reference sequence). This CDR3 region has 14 residues. The CDR3 sequence: CASSFSGGAYEQYF. For the CDR3, the DNA is TGTGCCAGTAGTTTCAGCGGGGGGGCCTACGAGCAGTACTTC.

This sequence joins TRBV5-1 and TRBJ2-2; TRBD1 matches at 12 bases. The CDR3 is 16 residues long. The V and J ends lost 4 bases and 3 bases, in that order; junction bases with no gene match: 4. Germline V gene sequence: CDR1 SGHRS, CDR2 YFSETQ. The CDR3 protein is CASSPGQGADTGELFF. CDR3 DNA: TGCGCCAGCAGCCCGGGACAGGGGGCTGACACCGGGGAGCTGTTTTTT. The whole variable domain, filled in from reference TRBV5-1 and TRBJ2-2, reads KAGVTQTPRYLIKTRGQQVTLSCSPISGHRSVSWYQQTPGQGLQFLFEYFSETQRNKGNFPGRFSGRQFSNSRSEMNVSTLELGDSALYLCASSPGQGADTGELFFGEGSRLTVL.

The V call is TRBV19, the J call TRBJ2-1, with 7 bases aligning to TRBD1. The CDR3 has 20 residues. Germline loops: CDR1 LNHDA, CDR2 SQIVND (reference sequence). Trimming removed 6 bases from V and 4 bases from J; junction bases left unmatched: 24. The CDR3 reads CASRYSLRGRPGTDYNEQFF. The CDR3 coding sequence is TGTGCCAGTAGATATAGCCTCCGGGGTCGGCCCGGGACAGATTACAATGAGCAGTTCTTC.

The V and J genes are TRBV3-1 (or the pseudogene TRBV3-2) and TRBJ1-5; 9 bases fit TRBD1. CDR1 is LGHDT, CDR2 YNNKEL, per germline (reference sequence). V gave up 0 bases and J gave up 9 bases; unmatched junction bases: 9. CDR3 length equals 16 residues. The CDR3 sequence: CASSQDSGQGRGPQHF. CDR3 nucleotides: TGTGCCAGCAGCCAAGATTCAGGACAGGGGCGTGGGCCCCAGCATTTT.

This clone showed up just once. The genes are TRBV7-8 and TRBJ1-1; no clear D gene. The CDR3 runs 14 residues. V was pared by 10 bases and J by 1 base, with 16 bases between. Per the germline V gene, CDR1 is SGHVS and CDR2 is FQNEAQ. The CDR3 DNA sequence: TGTGCCACCGTGGAATGGGCCCGGAACACTGAAGCTTTCTTT. Amino acid sequence: CATVEWARNTEAFF.

The rearrangement links TRBV19 to TRBJ1-5, with D maybe TRBD1 (6 bases). CDR1 is LNHDA, CDR2 SQIVND, per germline (reference sequence). There are 15 residues in the CDR3. Trimming took 6 bases from V and 2 from J, leaving 14 bases between them. This chain's CDR3 is CASSPGTSGNQPQHF. CDR3 nucleotide sequence: TGTGCCAGTAGCCCCGGGACATCCGGCAATCAGCCCCAGCATTTT. Full variable domain (rest looked up from reference TRBV19 and TRBJ1-5): DGGITQSPKYLFRKEGQNVTLSCEQNLNHDAMYWYRQDPGQGLRLIYYSQIVNDFQKGDIAEGYSVSREKKESFPLTVTSAQKNPTAFYLCASSPGTSGNQPQHFGDGTRLSIL.

The rearrangement uses TRBV10-2 and TRBJ1-2; a weak D match, TRBD1 (6 bases). The CDR3 loop spans 12 amino acids. With 6 bases removed from V and 5 bases from J, the gap between germline ends came to 10 bases. From germline, CDR1 is WSHSY and CDR2 SAAADI. The CDR3 loop is CASRAGDYGYTF. Written as DNA, the CDR3 is TGCGCCAGCAGAGCAGGGGATTATGGCTACACCTTC.

The V gene is TRBV4-3, the J gene TRBJ2-7; TRBD1 agrees at 7 bases. CDR1 is LGHNA, CDR2 YSLEER, per germline. V dropped 4 bases and J dropped 5; count of bases not matched to a gene: 5. This CDR3 spans 13 amino acids. The CDR3: CASSPETGHEQYF. CDR3 in DNA: TGCGCCAGCAGCCCAGAGACAGGGCACGAGCAGTACTTC.

The chain links TRBV5-4 to TRBJ2-2, with 10 bases aligning to TRBD2. The CDR3 consists of 14 residues. The germline CDR1 and CDR2 sequences are SGHNT and YYREEE (reference sequence). With 1 base clipped from V and 7 bases from J, the junction kept 1 base outside the gene matches. CDR3 nucleotide sequence: TGTGCCAGCAGCTTGACTAGCGGGAACGGGGAGCTGTTTTTT. Its protein product is CASSLTSGNGELFF.

V and J are TRBV29-1 and TRBJ1-3, with D unclear. V was pared by 0 bases and J by 5 bases, with 5 bases between. Per germline, CDR1 SQVTM and CDR2 ANQGSEA. This CDR3 is 12 amino acids long. The CDR3 here is CSVEDDRNTIYF. The CDR3 region has the DNA TGCAGCGTTGAAGATGACAGAAACACCATATATTTT.

The V and J genes are TRBV30 and TRBJ1-1, with TRBD1 matching over 9 bases. There are 12 residues in the CDR3. Germline CDR1 reads GTSNPN; CDR2 reads SVGIG (reference sequence). The V and J ends lost 3 bases and 9 bases, in that order; junction bases with no gene match: 5. CDR3 nucleotides: TGTGCCTGGAGGACAGGGGGGGTTAAAGCTTTCTTT. It specifies CAWRTGGVKAFF.

Ten or more counts support this clone. This sequence joins TRBV19 and TRBJ2-6; tentatively, D is TRBD1 (7 bases). The CDR3 extends over 15 amino acids. Between the trimmed V and J ends, which lost 5 bases and 4 bases, there was a span of 12 bases. Germline V CDR1 and CDR2: LNHDA, SQIVND (reference sequence). The CDR3 here is CASSGGGTGANVLTF. CDR3 DNA sequence: TGTGCCAGTAGTGGAGGGGGCACGGGGGCCAACGTCCTGACTTTC.